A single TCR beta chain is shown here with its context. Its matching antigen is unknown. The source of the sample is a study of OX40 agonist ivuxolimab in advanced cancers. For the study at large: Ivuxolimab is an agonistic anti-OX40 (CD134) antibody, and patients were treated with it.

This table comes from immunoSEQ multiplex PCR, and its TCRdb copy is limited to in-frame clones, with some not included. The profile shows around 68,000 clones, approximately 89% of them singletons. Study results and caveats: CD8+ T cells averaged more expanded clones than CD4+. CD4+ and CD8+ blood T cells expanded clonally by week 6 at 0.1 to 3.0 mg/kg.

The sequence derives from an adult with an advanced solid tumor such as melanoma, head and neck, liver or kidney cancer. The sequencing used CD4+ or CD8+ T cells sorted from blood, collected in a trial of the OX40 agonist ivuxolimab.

Here the CDR3 reads CASSSRLLTGEGGELFF. The CDR3 DNA reads as TGTGCCAGCAGCTCGAGACTATTGACGGGAGAGGGCGGGGAGCTGTTTTTT. J is TRBJ2-2 and V is TRBV7-8; possibly TRBD2 for D (6 bases). Trimming removed 4 bases at V and 7 bases at J, with 22 bases between. CDR3 size: 17 residues. Per germline, CDR1 SGHVS and CDR2 FQNEAQ.